Listed here are 16 T cell receptor beta chains from one sample, sequenced in a study of breast tumors, draining lymph nodes, adjacent tissues. Axillary draining lymph nodes of breast cancer patients supplied the node samples. A single record per CDR3 protein comes from TCRdb applying MiXCR to the multiplex PCR reads. The sample consists of 150,000 to 200,000 distinct CDR3 sequences, around a third of them appearing once. The material sequenced was axillary lymph node tissue. The origin of the receptors is a female donor with breast cancer. Some clones in this sample may be carry-over from other donors' samples.

The table lists this clonotype with many counts. This sequence joins TRBV28 and TRBJ2-7; D possibly corresponds to TRBD2 (5 bases). With 5 bases removed from V and 9 bases from J, the gap between germline ends came to 17 bases. Looked up from germline, CDR1 is MDHEN and CDR2 is SYDVKM. This CDR3 has 13 amino acids. CDR3 sequence reads: CASSTGNADAQYF. CDR3 bases: TGTGCCAGCAGTACCGGGAATGCCGATGCGCAGTACTTC.

The V call is TRBV20-1, the J call TRBJ1-6, with 7 bases aligning to TRBD1. V shed 1 base and J 8 bases; nucleotides not matched to a gene: 8. The CDR3 covers 15 residues. Germline values: CDR1 DFQATT, CDR2 SNEGSKA (reference sequence). The CDR3 region is CSARALTGRDSPLHF. Here the CDR3 DNA reads TGCAGTGCTAGAGCACTGACAGGGCGTGATTCACCCCTCCACTTT.

As regards this clonotype: A much bigger clone sits one base away, suggesting this may be a read error. Since the CDR3 does not end with the conserved phenylalanine or tryptophan, this likely comes from a read error. The chain links TRBV3-1 to TRBJ2-7, with D unclear. The germline V and J ends were trimmed by 1 base and 10 bases, with 11 bases remaining between them. The germline V gene has CDR1 LGHDT and CDR2 YNNKEL (reference sequence). This CDR3 has 12 amino acids. In nucleotides, the CDR3 is TGTGCCAGCAGCCAAGGGTCTAGTGATCAGTACCTC. Amino acid sequence: CASSQGSSDQYL.

Note on this clonotype: A read error is possible here, since a much larger clone lies one base away. The V call is TRBV9, the J call TRBJ2-5; 7 bases match TRBD2. The germline gives CDR1 SGDLS, CDR2 YYNGEE. The CDR3 has 15 amino acids. The CDR3 here is CASSVGLAEQETPYF. CDR3 sequence (DNA): TGTGCCAGCAGCGTAGGTCTAGCGGAACAAGAGACCCCGTACTTC. The whole variable domain, filled in from reference TRBV9 and TRBJ2-5, reads DSGVTQTPKHLITATGQRVTLRCSPRSGDLSVYWYQQSLDQGLQFLIQYYNGEERAKGNILERFSAQQFPDLHSELNLSSLELGDSALYFCASSVGLAEQETPYFGPGTRLLVL.

Remarks on this clonotype: This may be a read error, as it is one base from a much larger clone. J is TRBJ1-2 and V is TRBV7-9; D possibly corresponds to TRBD1 (5 bases). This CDR3 contains 15 residues. Per germline, CDR1 SEHNR and CDR2 FQNEAQ (reference sequence). This chain's CDR3 is CASSQLEGLRSGYPF. For the CDR3, the DNA is TGTGCCAGCAGCCAGTTGGAGGGGCTTCGAAGTGGCTACCCCTTC.

In this sample, this clonotype turned up many times. This chain connects TRBV2 to TRBJ1-5, with D hard to call. Germline CDR1 and CDR2: SNHLY and FYNNEI. This CDR3 is built from 14 residues. V was shortened by 3 bases and J by 0 bases, with 6 bases between the two germline ends. The CDR3, as DNA: TGTGCCAGCAGTGACGGAGATAGCAATCAGCCCCAGCATTTT. Translated: CASSDGDSNQPQHF.

This clonotype was detected ten times or more. This chain uses TRBV5-8 with TRBJ2-5, with 8 bases fitting TRBD1. V shed 6 bases and J 5 bases; nucleotides not matched to a gene: 6. This CDR3 has 13 residues. Germline assignment: CDR1 SGHTS and CDR2 YDEGEE. This CDR3 reads CASTWAGGETQYF. For the CDR3, the DNA is TGTGCCAGCACCTGGGCAGGGGGCGAGACCCAGTACTTC.

Of note for this clonotype: Its ends do not fully match the called genes, so a read error is possible. V and J are TRBV10-3 and TRBJ2-7; the D gene is possibly TRBD1 (5 bases). This CDR3 comprises 17 residues. Germline CDR1 reads ENHRY; CDR2 reads SYGVKD. The CDR3, as DNA: TGTGTCATCAGTGAACGTTCAGGGCCGGTCGCGTCCTACGAGCAGCACTTC. Protein: CVISERSGPVASYEQHF.

At least ten counts were recorded for this clonotype. The V gene is TRBV19, the J gene TRBJ2-7; D unclear. The germline gives CDR1 LNHDA, CDR2 SQIVND (reference sequence). Trimming removed 6 bases at V and 2 bases at J, with 14 bases between. The CDR3 contains 14 residues. The DNA for the CDR3 is TGTGCCAGTAGCCAAAGGACGGTGACCTACGAGCAGTACTTC. It specifies CASSQRTVTYEQYF.

Points on this clonotype: The junction and the germline gene differ at one end; a read error may be behind it. This chain links TRBV12-3 or TRBV12-4 with TRBJ1-3; D call uncertain. The CDR3 covers 12 residues. In nucleotides, the CDR3 is TGTGCCAGCAGGTTAGCGGGAAACACCATATATTTT. It specifies CASRLAGNTIYF.

The chain recombines TRBV7-8 with TRBJ2-7; a possible D gene is TRBD2 (5 bases). The germline V and J ends were trimmed by 0 bases and 3 bases, with 9 bases remaining between them. The length of the CDR3 is 14 residues. The germline gives CDR1 SGHVS, CDR2 FQNEAQ. CDR3 loop: CASSLAGDVYEQYF. DNA of the CDR3: TGTGCCAGCAGCTTAGCGGGAGATGTCTACGAGCAGTACTTC. Full variable domain (rest looked up from reference TRBV7-8 and TRBJ2-7): GAGVSQSPRYKVAKRGQDVALRCDPISGHVSLFWYQQALGQGPEFLTYFQNEAQLDKSGLPSDRFFAERPEGSVSTLKIQRTQQEDSAVYLCASSLAGDVYEQYFGPGTRLTVT.

This clonotype was seen ten or more times. The chain is built from TRBV10-2 and TRBJ2-2; D call uncertain. Germline V CDR1 and CDR2: WSHSY, SAAADI. V lost 0 bases to trimming and J lost 4 bases, with 12 bases between them. The CDR3 runs 16 residues. The CDR3 DNA is TGCGCCAGCAGTGAGTCGATAGGCTTCCTCACCGGGGAGCTGTTTTTT. This sequence encodes CASSESIGFLTGELFF.

The V gene is TRBV9, the J gene TRBJ2-3, with D possibly TRBD2 on 7 matching bases. The CDR3 length is 18 residues. Trimming left V 0 bases short and J 4 bases short, with 21 bases between. Germline CDR1 SGDLS, CDR2 YYNGEE. The CDR3 here is CASSVERGGGGPPDTQYF. As DNA, the CDR3 is TGTGCCAGCAGCGTAGAGAGGGGGGGGGGAGGGCCGCCAGATACGCAGTATTTT.

This clonotype has a count of ten or more. At one end, the junction sequence differs from germline, possibly due to a read error. This chain links TRBV6-1 with TRBJ2-7; 8 bases match TRBD1. CDR3 length: 16 amino acids. Per germline, CDR1 MNHNS and CDR2 SASEGT. CDR3 region: CASREDTGGLPHEQYF. The CDR3 DNA is TGTGCCAGCAGGGAAGATACAGGGGGTCTCCCCCACGAGCAGTACTTC.

This clonotype was counted ten times or more. The chain links TRBV7-2 to TRBJ2-7, with 10 bases identical to TRBD2. CDR1 SGHTA and CDR2 FQGNSA come from the germline V gene. V dropped 2 bases and J dropped 7; count of bases not matched to a gene: 2. This CDR3 is 13 amino acids long. The CDR3: CASSLKLAGEQYF. The CDR3 nucleotides read TGTGCCAGCAGCTTAAAACTAGCGGGGGAGCAGTACTTC.

This clonotype was picked up many times. The CDR3 DNA reads TGTGCCAGCAGTTTAGGTCAGCGATCCTACGAGCAGTACTTC. Protein sequence: CASSLGQRSYEQYF. The rearrangement joins TRBV28 to TRBJ2-7; D is uncertain. Trimming pared 2 bases from V and 1 base from J, leaving 9 bases between. From germline, CDR1 is MDHEN and CDR2 SYDVKM. The CDR3 has 14 amino acids.